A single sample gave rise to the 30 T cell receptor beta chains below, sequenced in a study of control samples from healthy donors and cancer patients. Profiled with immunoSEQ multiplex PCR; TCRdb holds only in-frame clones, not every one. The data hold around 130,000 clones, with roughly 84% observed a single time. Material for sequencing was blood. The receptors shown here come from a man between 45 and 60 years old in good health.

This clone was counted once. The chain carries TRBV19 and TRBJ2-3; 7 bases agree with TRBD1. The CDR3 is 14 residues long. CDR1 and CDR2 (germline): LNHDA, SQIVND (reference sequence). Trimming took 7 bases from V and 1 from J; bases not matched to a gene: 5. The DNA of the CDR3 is TGTGCCAGTATGTCAGGGGGTGGCACAGATACGCAGTATTTT. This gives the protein CASMSGGGTDTQYF.

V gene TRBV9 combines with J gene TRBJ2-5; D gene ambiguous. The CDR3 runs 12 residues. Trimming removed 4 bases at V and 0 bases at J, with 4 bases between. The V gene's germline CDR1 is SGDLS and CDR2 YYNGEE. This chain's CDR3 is CASSSNQETQYF. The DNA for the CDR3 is TGTGCCAGCAGCTCTAACCAAGAGACCCAGTACTTC.

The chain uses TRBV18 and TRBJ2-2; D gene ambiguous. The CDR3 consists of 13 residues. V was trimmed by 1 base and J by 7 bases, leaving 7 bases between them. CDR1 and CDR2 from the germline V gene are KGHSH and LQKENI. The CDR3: CASSPLSGGELFF. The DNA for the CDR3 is TGTGCCAGCTCACCACTATCGGGCGGGGAGCTGTTTTTT. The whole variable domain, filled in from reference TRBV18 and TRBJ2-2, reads NAGVMQNPRHLVRRRGQEARLRCSPMKGHSHVYWYRQLPEEGLKFMVYLQKENIIDESGMPKERFSAEFPKEGPSILRIQQVVRGDSAAYFCASSPLSGGELFFGEGSRLTVL.

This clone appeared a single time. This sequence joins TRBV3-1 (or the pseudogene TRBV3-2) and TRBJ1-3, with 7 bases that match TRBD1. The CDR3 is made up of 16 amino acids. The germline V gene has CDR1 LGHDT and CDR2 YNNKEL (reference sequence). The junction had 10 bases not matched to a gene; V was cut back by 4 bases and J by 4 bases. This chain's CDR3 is CASSLGLTGHGNTIYF. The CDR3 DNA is TGTGCCAGCAGCCTAGGACTGACAGGGCACGGAAACACCATATATTTT.

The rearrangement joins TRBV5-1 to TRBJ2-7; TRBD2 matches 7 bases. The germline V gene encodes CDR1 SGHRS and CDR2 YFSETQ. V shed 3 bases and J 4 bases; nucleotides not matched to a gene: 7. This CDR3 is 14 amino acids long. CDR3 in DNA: TGCGCCAGCAGCTCCCTCCAGGGAGGGTACGAGCAGTACTTC. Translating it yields CASSSLQGGYEQYF.

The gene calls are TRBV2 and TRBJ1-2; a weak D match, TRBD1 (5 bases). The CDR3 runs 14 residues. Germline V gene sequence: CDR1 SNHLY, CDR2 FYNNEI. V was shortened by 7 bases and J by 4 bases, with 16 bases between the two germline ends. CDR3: CASIGDSESYGYTF. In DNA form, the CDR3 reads TGTGCCAGCATAGGGGATTCGGAGAGCTATGGCTACACCTTC.

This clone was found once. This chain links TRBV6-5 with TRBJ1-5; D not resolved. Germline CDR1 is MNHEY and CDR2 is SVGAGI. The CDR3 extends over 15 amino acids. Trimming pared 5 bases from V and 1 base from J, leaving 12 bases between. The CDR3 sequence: CASSPAGWSNQPQHF. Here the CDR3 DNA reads TGTGCCAGCAGTCCCGCGGGTTGGAGCAATCAGCCCCAGCATTTT.

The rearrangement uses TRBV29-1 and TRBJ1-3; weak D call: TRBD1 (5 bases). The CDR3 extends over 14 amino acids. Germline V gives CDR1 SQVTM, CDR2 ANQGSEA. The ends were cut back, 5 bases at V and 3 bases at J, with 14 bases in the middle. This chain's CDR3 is CSVSSGGIGNTIYF. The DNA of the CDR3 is TGCAGCGTTTCTTCGGGGGGGATTGGAAACACCATATATTTT.

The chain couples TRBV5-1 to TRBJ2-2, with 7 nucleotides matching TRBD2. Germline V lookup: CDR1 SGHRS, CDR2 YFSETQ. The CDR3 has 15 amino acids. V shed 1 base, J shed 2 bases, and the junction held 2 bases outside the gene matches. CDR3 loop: CASSLTGGNTGELFF. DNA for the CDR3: TGCGCCAGCAGCTTGACGGGGGGTAACACCGGGGAGCTGTTTTTT.

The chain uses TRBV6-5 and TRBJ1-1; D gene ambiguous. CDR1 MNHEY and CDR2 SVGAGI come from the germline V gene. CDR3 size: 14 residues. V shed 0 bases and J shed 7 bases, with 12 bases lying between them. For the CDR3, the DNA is TGTGCCAGCAGTTACTCGATAGAGGCGATTGAAGCTTTCTTT. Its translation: CASSYSIEAIEAFF.

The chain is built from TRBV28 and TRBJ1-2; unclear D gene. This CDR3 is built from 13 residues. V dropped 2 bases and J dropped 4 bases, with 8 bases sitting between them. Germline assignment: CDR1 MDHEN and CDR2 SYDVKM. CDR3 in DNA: TGTGCCAGCAGTTTAGGGTCAGGCTATGGCTACACCTTC. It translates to CASSLGSGYGYTF.

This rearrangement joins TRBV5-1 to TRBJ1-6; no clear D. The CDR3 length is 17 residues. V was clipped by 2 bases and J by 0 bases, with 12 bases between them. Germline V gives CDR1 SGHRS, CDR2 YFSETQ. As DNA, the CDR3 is TGCGCCAGCAGCTTATCGTCACTGAGCTCCTATAATTCACCCCTCCACTTT. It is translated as CASSLSSLSSYNSPLHF.

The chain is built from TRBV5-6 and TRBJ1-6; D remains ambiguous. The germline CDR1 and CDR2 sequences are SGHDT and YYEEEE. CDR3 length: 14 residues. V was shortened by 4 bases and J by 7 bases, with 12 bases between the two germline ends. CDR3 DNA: TGTGCCAGCAGCGCGTGGGGTGAAAATTCACCCCTCCACTTT. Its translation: CASSAWGENSPLHF.

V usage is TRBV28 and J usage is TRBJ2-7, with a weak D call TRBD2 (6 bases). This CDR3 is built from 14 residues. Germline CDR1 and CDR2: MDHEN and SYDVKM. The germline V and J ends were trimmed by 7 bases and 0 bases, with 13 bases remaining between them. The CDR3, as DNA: TGTGCCAGCACCAATGGGGGGAGCTCCTACGAGCAGTACTTC. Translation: CASTNGGSSYEQYF.

CDR3 in amino acids: CASSIGTANTEAFF. DNA of the CDR3: TGTGCCAGTAGTATTGGGACGGCGAACACTGAAGCTTTCTTT. This chain links TRBV19 with TRBJ1-1; a possible D gene is TRBD1 (5 bases). Per the germline V gene, CDR1 is LNHDA and CDR2 is SQIVND (reference sequence). The CDR3 has 14 amino acids. V lost 3 bases to trimming and J lost 1 base, with 9 bases between them.

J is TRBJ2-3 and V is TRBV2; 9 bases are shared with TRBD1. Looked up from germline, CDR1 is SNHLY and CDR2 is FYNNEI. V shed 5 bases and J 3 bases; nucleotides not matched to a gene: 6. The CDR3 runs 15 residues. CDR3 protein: CASSLRDRATDTQYF. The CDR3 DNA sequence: TGTGCCAGCAGTCTCCGGGACAGGGCGACAGATACGCAGTATTTT. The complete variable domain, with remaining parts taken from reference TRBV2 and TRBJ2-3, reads EPEVTQTPSHQVTQMGQEVILRCVPISNHLYFYWYRQILGQKVEFLVSFYNNEISEKSEIFDDQFSVERPDGSNFTLKIRSTKLEDSAMYFCASSLRDRATDTQYFGPGTRLTVL.

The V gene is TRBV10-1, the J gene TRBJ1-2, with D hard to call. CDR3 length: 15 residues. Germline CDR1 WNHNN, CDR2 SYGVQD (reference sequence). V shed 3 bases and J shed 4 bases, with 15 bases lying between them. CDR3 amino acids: CASSETRDHIYGYTF. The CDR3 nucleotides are TGCGCCAGCAGTGAAACTAGGGATCATATCTATGGCTACACCTTC.

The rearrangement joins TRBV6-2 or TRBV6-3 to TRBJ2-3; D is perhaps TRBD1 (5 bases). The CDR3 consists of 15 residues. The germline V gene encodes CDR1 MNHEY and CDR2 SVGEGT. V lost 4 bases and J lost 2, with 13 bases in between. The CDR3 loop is CASSWKGRTTDTQYF. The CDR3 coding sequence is TGTGCCAGCAGTTGGAAGGGGCGGACCACAGATACGCAGTATTTT.

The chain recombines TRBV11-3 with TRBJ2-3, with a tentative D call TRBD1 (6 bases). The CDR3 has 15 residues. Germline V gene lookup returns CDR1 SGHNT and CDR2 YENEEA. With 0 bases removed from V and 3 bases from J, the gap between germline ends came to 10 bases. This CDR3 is CASSLDDRWTDTQYF. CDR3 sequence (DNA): TGTGCCAGCAGCTTAGACGACAGGTGGACAGATACGCAGTATTTT.

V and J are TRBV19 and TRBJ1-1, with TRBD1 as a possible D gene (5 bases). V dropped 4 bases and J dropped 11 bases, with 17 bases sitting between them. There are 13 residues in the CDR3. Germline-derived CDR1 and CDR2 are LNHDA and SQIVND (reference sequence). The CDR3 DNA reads TGTGCCAGTAGTACACGGACAAACCCAGGGGCTTTCTTT. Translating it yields CASSTRTNPGAFF.

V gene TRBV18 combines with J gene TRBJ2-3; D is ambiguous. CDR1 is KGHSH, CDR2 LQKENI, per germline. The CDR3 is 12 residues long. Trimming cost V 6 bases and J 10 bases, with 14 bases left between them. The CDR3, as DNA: TGTGCCAGCTCTAACTCCGATACTGCGCAGTATTTT. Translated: CASSNSDTAQYF.

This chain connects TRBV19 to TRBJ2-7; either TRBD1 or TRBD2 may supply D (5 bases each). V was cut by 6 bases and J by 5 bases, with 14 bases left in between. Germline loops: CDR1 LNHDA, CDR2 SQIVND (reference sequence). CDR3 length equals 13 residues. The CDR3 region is CASSEYGAHEQYF. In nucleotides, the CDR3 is TGTGCCAGTAGCGAATACGGGGCCCACGAGCAGTACTTC.

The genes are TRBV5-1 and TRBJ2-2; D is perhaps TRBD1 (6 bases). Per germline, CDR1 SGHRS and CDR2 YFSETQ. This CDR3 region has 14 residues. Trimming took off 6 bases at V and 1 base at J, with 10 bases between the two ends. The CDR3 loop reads CASKGQLNTGELFF. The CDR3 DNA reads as TGCGCCAGCAAAGGACAGTTGAACACCGGGGAGCTGTTTTTT.

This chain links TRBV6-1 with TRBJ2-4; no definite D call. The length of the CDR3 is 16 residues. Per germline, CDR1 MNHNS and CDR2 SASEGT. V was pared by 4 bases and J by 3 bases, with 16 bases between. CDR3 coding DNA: TGTGCCAGCAGTGCGGCTCTCCCCCTAGGCAAAAACATTCAGTACTTC. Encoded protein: CASSAALPLGKNIQYF.

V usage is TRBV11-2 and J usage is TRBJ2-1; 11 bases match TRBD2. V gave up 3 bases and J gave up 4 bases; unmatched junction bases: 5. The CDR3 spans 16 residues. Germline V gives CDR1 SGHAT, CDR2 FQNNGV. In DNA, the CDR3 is TGTGCCAGCAGCTTGGTTAGCGGGGGGGTATACAATGAGCAGTTCTTC. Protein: CASSLVSGGVYNEQFF.

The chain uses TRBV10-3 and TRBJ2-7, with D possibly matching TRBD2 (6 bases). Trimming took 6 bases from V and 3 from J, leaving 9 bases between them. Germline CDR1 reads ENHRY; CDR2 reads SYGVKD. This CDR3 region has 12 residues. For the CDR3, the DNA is TGTGCCATCAGCGGGGGAAGCTACGAGCAGTACTTC. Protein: CAISGGSYEQYF.

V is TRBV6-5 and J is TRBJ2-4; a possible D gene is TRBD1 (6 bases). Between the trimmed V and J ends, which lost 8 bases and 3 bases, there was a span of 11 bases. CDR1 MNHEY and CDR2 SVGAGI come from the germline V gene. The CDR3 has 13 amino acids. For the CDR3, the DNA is TGTGCCAGCCAGACAGGAAACAAAAACATTCAGTACTTC. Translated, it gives CASQTGNKNIQYF.

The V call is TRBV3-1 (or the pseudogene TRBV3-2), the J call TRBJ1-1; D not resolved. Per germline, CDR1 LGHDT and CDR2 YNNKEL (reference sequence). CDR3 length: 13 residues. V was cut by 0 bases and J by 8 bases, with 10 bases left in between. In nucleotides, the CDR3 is TGTGCCAGCAGCCAAGAAGAGGCGGGCGAAGCTTTCTTT. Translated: CASSQEEAGEAFF.

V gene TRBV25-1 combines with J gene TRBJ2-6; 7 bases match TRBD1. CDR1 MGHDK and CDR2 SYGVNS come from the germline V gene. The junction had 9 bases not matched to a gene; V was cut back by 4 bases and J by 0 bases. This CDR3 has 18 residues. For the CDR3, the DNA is TGTGCCAGCAGTGTCCCCCCGACAGGGACCTCTGGGGCCAACGTCCTGACTTTC. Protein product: CASSVPPTGTSGANVLTF. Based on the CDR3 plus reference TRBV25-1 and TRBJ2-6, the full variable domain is EADIYQTPRYLVIGTGKKITLECSQTMGHDKMYWYQQDPGMELHLIHYSYGVNSTEKGDLSSESTVSRIRTEHFPLTLESARPSHTSQYLCASSVPPTGTSGANVLTFGAGSRLTVL.

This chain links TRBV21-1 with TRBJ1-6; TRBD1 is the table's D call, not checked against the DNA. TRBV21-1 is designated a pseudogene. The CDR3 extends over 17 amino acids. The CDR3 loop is CASSKVMGPAPNSPLHF. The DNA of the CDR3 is TGTGCCAGCAGCAAAGTAATGGGCCCAGCACCCAATTCACCCCTCCACTTT.